The rows below give T cell receptor beta chains drawn from one sample of a study of blood T cell repertoires in COVID-19. Using immunoSEQ multiplex PCR, the repertoire was profiled, and TCRdb retains in-frame clones only, with some absent. This table has roughly 150,000 clones, around four fifths appearing once. Sequencing was done on a sample of peripheral blood. The receptors originated from a woman of 80 years or more with COVID-19, enrolled during active disease. The CDR3 runs from the conserved cysteine through the conserved F or W. D genes are given only for firm matches. Only some rows state a clone size, as once, few, many or a class for expanded clones.

abundance	v_gene	d_gene	j_gene	CDR3nt	CDR3aa
-	TRBV3-1/TRBV3-2	-	TRBJ2-7	TGTGCCAGCAGCCCTATTAGCCCCTACGAGCAGTACTTC	CASSPISPYEQYF
-	TRBV5-6	-	TRBJ2-2	TGTGCCAGCAGCTACTCGGGAGCGGTCGGGGAGCTGTTTTTT	CASSYSGAVGELFF
few	TRBV7-4	-	TRBJ1-5	TGTGCCAGGGTTAGGGGTCAATCCAATCAGCCCCAGCATTTT	CARVRGQSNQPQHF
-	TRBV19	-	TRBJ1-5	TGTGCCAGTAGTACCCTAGGGGCCACTAAGAATCAGCCCCAGCATTTT	CASSTLGATKNQPQHF
once	TRBV6-5	TRBD1	TRBJ1-4	TGTGCCAGCAGTTGGGGGACAGGGGGAGGTAATGAAAAACTGTTTTTT	CASSWGTGGGNEKLFF
-	TRBV19	-	TRBJ1-3	TGTGCCACCCAGGTATCTGGTGGAAACACCATATATTTT	CATQVSGGNTIYF
few	TRBV15	-	TRBJ1-1	TGTGCCACCAGCAGAGCCAAAACAGGGGAAGCTTTCTTT	CATSRAKTGEAFF
-	TRBV10-1	-	TRBJ2-2	TGCGCCAGCAGTCGGAACACCGGGGAGCTGTTTTTT	CASSRNTGELFF
-	TRBV19	-	TRBJ1-4	TGTGCCAGTAGTATCGGGCAGGGTAATGAAAAACTGTTTTTT	CASSIGQGNEKLFF
-	TRBV9	-	TRBJ1-4	TGTGCCAGCAGCGGGGGAGGGATCAATGAAAAACTGTTTTTT	CASSGGGINEKLFF
-	TRBV7-9	-	TRBJ1-2	TGTGCCAGCAGCTGGGACTGGCCGGGCTATGGCTACACCTTC	CASSWDWPGYGYTF
-	TRBV28	TRBD2	TRBJ2-5	TGTGCCAGCAGTTCAACGTGGGGGGGAGCCGATTCGAAGACCCAGTACTTC	CASSSTWGGADSKTQYF
-	TRBV20-1	TRBD1	TRBJ2-7	TGCAGTGCTAGTCCCCGTGGACAGGGGTACGCCTACGAGCAGTACTTC	CSASPRGQGYAYEQYF
-	TRBV5-1	-	TRBJ1-6	TGCGCCAGCAGCCCCGGACAGACGTCTTCACCCCTCCACTTT	CASSPGQTSSPLHF
-	TRBV28	-	TRBJ1-6	TGTGCCAGCAGTTTAAGCGGCGTTAAAAGCGGGCCCCTCCACTTT	CASSLSGVKSGPLHF
-	TRBV6-4	TRBD2	TRBJ2-2	TGTGCCAGCAGTGACTCAGCGGAGTTAGCGGGGACCACTTGCACCGGGGAGCTGTTTTTT	CASSDSAELAGTTCTGELFF
-	TRBV19	TRBD1	TRBJ2-5	TGTGCCAGTAGTGCCAACAGGGGAGAGACCCAGTACTTC	CASSANRGETQYF
few	TRBV28	-	TRBJ1-6	TGTGCCAGCAGTTTCTCGCCAGGAAATTCACCCCTCCACTTT	CASSFSPGNSPLHF
-	TRBV5-1	TRBD2	TRBJ2-7	TGCGCCAGCAGCCCGGGGGTTGCGGGGGGCCACGAGCAGTACTTC	CASSPGVAGGHEQYF
-	TRBV6-2/TRBV6-3	-	TRBJ1-5	TGTGCCAGCAGCTGGGTAGCAGGGGCGGGCAATCAGCCCCAGCATTTT	CASSWVAGAGNQPQHF
-	TRBV6-5	TRBD1	TRBJ1-2	TGTGCCAGCGGGGGAAGGGGGCTGGTCTATGGCTACACCTTC	CASGGRGLVYGYTF
-	TRBV6-4	-	TRBJ1-2	TGTGCCAGCAGAGGCGGACAGCCTAGGGTCCCTAACTATGGCTACACCTTC	CASRGGQPRVPNYGYTF
-	TRBV11-2	-	TRBJ1-6	TGTGCCAGCAGCTTATCAGGGGCCGCGTCACCCCTCCACTTT	CASSLSGAASPLHF
-	TRBV5-6	-	TRBJ1-6	TGTGCCAGCAGCTTGCGGCAGGGTGAGGATTATAATTCACCCCTCCACTTT	CASSLRQGEDYNSPLHF
-	TRBV20-1	TRBD1	TRBJ1-6	TGCAGTGCTAGTTTTCCGGGACAGGGAAGTGCACCCCTCCACTTT	CSASFPGQGSAPLHF
-	TRBV19	TRBD1	TRBJ2-7	TGTGCCAGTAGTCCGCTCAAGGGACAGACCTACGAGCAGTACTTC	CASSPLKGQTYEQYF
-	TRBV12-5	TRBD1	TRBJ1-2	TGTGCTAGTGGTTTGAGGGACAGGGGTAGTGGCTACACCTTC	CASGLRDRGSGYTF
-	TRBV5-4	-	TRBJ2-1	TGTGCCAGCAGCTTGGGAGGGAGCCGCTCCTACAATGAGCAGTTCTTC	CASSLGGSRSYNEQFF
-	TRBV2	TRBD2	TRBJ2-2	TGTGCCAGCAGTGATCTAGCGGGGGTTACCGGGGAGCTGTTTTTT	CASSDLAGVTGELFF
-	TRBV7-3	TRBD2	TRBJ2-1	TGTGCCAGCAGCTTAAAGGGACTAGCGGGGGGTCGAAATGAGCAGTTCTTC	CASSLKGLAGGRNEQFF
few	TRBV6-5	-	TRBJ1-2	TGTGCCAGCACCGATCCAGGGTGGTCGGGCTATGGCTACACCTTC	CASTDPGWSGYGYTF
-	TRBV9	-	TRBJ1-3	TGTGCCAGCAGCGCAACCCAGGGAAACACCATATATTTT	CASSATQGNTIYF
-	TRBV6-5	-	TRBJ1-1	TGTGCCAGCAGGGGCGGGGGGAACACTGAAGCTTTCTTT	CASRGGGNTEAFF
-	TRBV5-5	-	TRBJ1-5	TGTGCCAGCAGTCCCTGGGGCCGGGGGGTGGATCAGCCCCAGCATTTT	CASSPWGRGVDQPQHF
-	TRBV7-9	TRBD1	TRBJ1-1	TGTGCCAGTTTGACAGGGACTTTGGTGAACACTGAAGCTTTCTTT	CASLTGTLVNTEAFF
-	TRBV5-1	-	TRBJ2-5	TGCGCCAGCAGCTCAGATCGGGGCCGGGGGGAGACCCAGTACTTC	CASSSDRGRGETQYF
few	TRBV10-3	TRBD2	TRBJ2-2	TGTGCCATCAGTGAGGACGGGACTAGCGGGACGAACACCGGGGAGCTGTTTTTT	CAISEDGTSGTNTGELFF
-	TRBV5-1	TRBD1	TRBJ1-1	TGCGCCAGCAGCGCCGGGACAGGTCTCCTTTACACTGAAGCTTTCTTT	CASSAGTGLLYTEAFF
-	TRBV6-1	-	TRBJ1-6	TGTGCCAGCAGTGCCCACGTTTACAGGGACATGGGGACACCCCTCCACTTT	CASSAHVYRDMGTPLHF
once	TRBV5-8	-	TRBJ1-2	TGTGCCAGCAGCTTGGTGTGGGGCTATAACTATGGCTACACCTTC	CASSLVWGYNYGYTF
-	TRBV7-2	TRBD1	TRBJ1-2	TGTGCCAGCAGTCCGGACAGGGTAGCTGGCTACACCTTC	CASSPDRVAGYTF
-	TRBV15	TRBD1	TRBJ2-7	TGTGCCACCAGCTTAGGACAGGGGGTGAACGAGCAGTACTTC	CATSLGQGVNEQYF
-	TRBV11-3	-	TRBJ2-2	TGTGCCAGCAGCTTATCAAACACCGGGGAGCTGTTTTTT	CASSLSNTGELFF
-	TRBV9	TRBD2	TRBJ2-2	TGTGCCAGCAGCCCCATCAGCGGGAGGCGAAACACCGGGGAGCTGTTTTTT	CASSPISGRRNTGELFF
once	TRBV5-5	-	TRBJ2-7	TGTGCCAGCAGCTTGGCATGGGGGGAATCCTACGAGCAGTACTTC	CASSLAWGESYEQYF
-	TRBV18	-	TRBJ2-5	TGTGCCAGTCGTACCGGGACACAAGAGACCCAGTACTTC	CASRTGTQETQYF
-	TRBV19	TRBD1	TRBJ1-1	TGTGCCAGTAGTATTGTCGGGGACAGGGCCACTGAAGCTTTCTTT	CASSIVGDRATEAFF
once	TRBV5-1	TRBD1	TRBJ1-3	TGCGCCAGCAGCCAAGAAACAGGGGTCGCTGGAAACACCATATATTTT	CASSQETGVAGNTIYF
-	TRBV28	TRBD1	TRBJ1-1	TGTGCCAGCAGACTTGGACAGGGGTACACTGAAGCTTTCTTT	CASRLGQGYTEAFF
-	TRBV5-4	TRBD1	TRBJ1-2	TGTGCCAGCAGCTTACCGGGACAGGGTCGTGGCTACACCTTC	CASSLPGQGRGYTF
-	TRBV27	-	TRBJ1-1	TGTGCCAGCAGTCTCCAATCCCTAATGAACACTGAAGCTTTCTTT	CASSLQSLMNTEAFF
once	TRBV29-1	TRBD2	TRBJ2-3	TGCAGCGTTGCCCCCTGGACTAGCGGCACAGATACGCAGTATTTT	CSVAPWTSGTDTQYF
-	TRBV5-1	TRBD2	TRBJ2-5	TGCGCCAGCAGCTTTGGGAGCGGGGGGGCGGTTGAAGAGACCCAGTACTTC	CASSFGSGGAVEETQYF